The 30 T cell receptor beta chains reported below all come from one sample, sequenced in a study of T cell responses to AZD1222 COVID-19 vaccine. Clones were read by immunoSEQ multiplex PCR, and TCRdb kept only the in-frame ones, dropping some. Of 110,000 or so clones in the sample, more than 70% were seen once. Sequenced here: peripheral blood, sampled 28 days after the second AZD1222 dose. The receptors shown here come from an adult who received the AZD1222 COVID-19 vaccine.

The chain employs TRBV28 and TRBJ2-7; perhaps D is TRBD1 or TRBD2 (5 bases each). Germline V gene sequence: CDR1 MDHEN, CDR2 SYDVKM. With 3 bases removed from V and 1 base from J, the gap between germline ends came to 13 bases. The CDR3 has 15 amino acids. CDR3 protein: CASSFLGRLSYEQYF. Written as DNA, the CDR3 is TGTGCCAGCAGTTTCCTGGGACGGTTGTCCTACGAGCAGTACTTC.

This chain connects TRBV2 to TRBJ1-4; the D gene is possibly TRBD1 (6 bases). The CDR3 is 13 amino acids. Trimming shortened V by 4 bases and J by 5 bases, and 8 bases separated the two germline ends. CDR1 and CDR2 from the germline V gene are SNHLY and FYNNEI. The CDR3 sequence is CASSGRGNEKLFF. CDR3 bases: TGTGCCAGCAGTGGGAGGGGGAATGAAAAACTGTTTTTT.

The genes are TRBV6-5 and TRBJ2-1; D is perhaps TRBD1 (5 bases). Trimming removed 10 bases from V and 10 bases from J, with 23 bases in between. This CDR3 comprises 14 residues. Per germline, CDR1 MNHEY and CDR2 SVGAGI. The CDR3 coding sequence is TGTGCCACCGCTTCGTGGGGCATGAGACTCGAGCAGTTCTTC. Its translation: CATASWGMRLEQFF.

This chain links TRBV4-2 with TRBJ1-5, with TRBD1 matching over 8 bases. Germline lookup yields CDR1 LGHNA and CDR2 YNFKEQ. The length of the CDR3 is 15 residues. V shed 1 base and J 2 bases; nucleotides not matched to a gene: 1. The CDR3 nucleotides read TGTGCCAGCAGCCAAGCGACAGGGGGCAATCAGCCCCAGCATTTT. It translates to CASSQATGGNQPQHF.

The V and J genes are TRBV2 and TRBJ1-4; 7 positions agree with TRBD1. Unmatched junction bases numbered 4, after V lost 6 bases and J lost 0 bases. CDR1 is SNHLY, CDR2 FYNNEI, per germline. The CDR3 has 15 amino acids. The CDR3 spells CASRGGTATNEKLFF. CDR3 DNA: TGTGCCAGCAGAGGCGGGACAGCAACTAATGAAAAACTGTTTTTT.

This chain uses TRBV7-2 with TRBJ2-1; tentatively, D is TRBD1 (6 bases). Trimming stripped 0 bases from V and 2 bases from J, with 8 bases between. The CDR3 has 15 residues. Germline CDR1 reads SGHTA; CDR2 reads FQGNSA. The CDR3 DNA reads TGTGCCAGCAGCTTAGCGGGGGCCACCTACAATGAGCAGTTCTTC. Protein: CASSLAGATYNEQFF.

CDR3: CASTRQGGTYGYTF. The CDR3 bases are TGTGCCAGCACCCGACAGGGGGGCACCTATGGCTACACCTTC. The rearrangement links TRBV19 to TRBJ1-2; 9 bases are a match to TRBD1. CDR1 and CDR2 from the germline V gene are LNHDA and SQIVND (reference sequence). The CDR3 covers 14 residues. The ends lost 9 bases at V and 4 bases at J; junction bases unmatched: 9.

This clone appeared once. The genes are TRBV11-2 and TRBJ2-2; a possible D gene is TRBD2 (7 bases). The CDR3 sequence is 15 residues long. The V gene's germline CDR1 is SGHAT and CDR2 FQNNGV. V was pared by 5 bases and J by 0 bases, with 10 bases between. CDR3 in DNA: TGTGCCAGCAGCCGGGGGGCAGCGAACACCGGGGAGCTGTTTTTT. Residues: CASSRGAANTGELFF.

The V and J genes are TRBV4-1 and TRBJ2-5; the match to TRBD1 covers 7 bases. After removal of 3 bases from V and 1 base from J, the junction contained 2 bases not matched to a gene. This CDR3 contains 14 residues. CDR1 and CDR2 from the germline V gene are MGHRA and YSYEKL. In DNA form, the CDR3 reads TGCGCCAGCAGCCAGACAGGGCTCCAAGAGACCCAGTACTTC. Protein sequence: CASSQTGLQETQYF.

The chain links TRBV20-1 to TRBJ1-6; D remains ambiguous. The V gene lost 3 bases and the J gene lost 5 bases, with 23 bases spanning the gap. Germline CDR1 reads DFQATT; CDR2 reads SNEGSKA (reference sequence). The CDR3 consists of 18 residues. In DNA form, the CDR3 reads TGCAGTGCTAGTCCCCAGTGGGCCGGGCGTCGGGATAATTCACCCCTCCACTTT. Protein product: CSASPQWAGRRDNSPLHF.

The chain joins TRBV5-5 to TRBJ1-1, with TRBD1 matching 10 bases. CDR1 is SGHKS, CDR2 YYEKEE, per germline (reference sequence). The CDR3 runs 14 residues. J gave up 4 bases and V 5 bases, and 5 bases lay outside the gene matches. CDR3: CASSWDRGSTEAFF. The CDR3 DNA is TGTGCCAGCAGTTGGGACAGGGGTAGCACTGAAGCTTTCTTT.

V usage is TRBV9 and J usage is TRBJ1-2; 7 nucleotides line up with TRBD1. Trimming removed 4 bases from V and 8 bases from J; junction bases left unmatched: 14. The V gene's germline CDR1 is SGDLS and CDR2 YYNGEE. The CDR3 is made up of 15 amino acids. The CDR3 reads CASSTRGGGFYGYTF. CDR3 bases: TGTGCCAGCAGCACCCGGGGAGGGGGCTTTTACGGCTACACCTTC. Variable domain in full (rest from reference TRBV9 and TRBJ1-2): DSGVTQTPKHLITATGQRVTLRCSPRSGDLSVYWYQQSLDQGLQFLIQYYNGEERAKGNILERFSAQQFPDLHSELNLSSLELGDSALYFCASSTRGGGFYGYTFGSGTRLTVV.

The chain is built from TRBV7-3 and TRBJ2-1; D gene unclear. CDR1 and CDR2 from the germline V gene are SGHTA and FQGTGA. V was cut by 6 bases and J by 6 bases, with 15 bases left in between. CDR3 size: 14 residues. The CDR3 region is CASSLGVGINEQFF. For the CDR3, the DNA is TGTGCCAGCAGTTTGGGCGTGGGAATCAATGAGCAGTTCTTC. Drawing the rest from reference TRBV7-3 and TRBJ2-1, the complete variable domain is GAGVSQTPSNKVTEKGKYVELRCDPISGHTALYWYRQSLGQGPEFLIYFQGTGAADDSGLPNDRFFAVRPEGSVSTLKIQRTERGDSAVYLCASSLGVGINEQFFGPGTRLTVL.

V gene TRBV11-3 combines with J gene TRBJ1-1; the D is unclear. V was pared by 5 bases and J by 2 bases, with 9 bases between. From germline, CDR1 is SGHNT and CDR2 YENEEA. The CDR3 has 13 amino acids. CDR3 sequence (DNA): TGTGCCAGCAGCCCCCGACTAAACACTGAAGCTTTCTTT. Translation gives CASSPRLNTEAFF.

The rearrangement links TRBV7-6 to TRBJ1-6; 7 positions agree with TRBD1. V dropped 4 bases and J dropped 10; count of bases not matched to a gene: 7. The V gene's germline CDR1 is SGHVS and CDR2 FNYEAQ. This CDR3 region has 14 residues. CDR3 protein: CASSSSTGNSPLHF. CDR3 DNA sequence: TGTGCCAGCAGCTCTTCGACAGGGAACTCACCCCTCCACTTT.

The CDR3 protein is CASRSGQTYEQYF. Here the CDR3 DNA reads TGTGCCAGCAGATCTGGACAGACCTACGAGCAGTACTTC. V gene TRBV28 combines with J gene TRBJ2-7; the D gene is possibly TRBD1 (6 bases). Per the germline V gene, CDR1 is MDHEN and CDR2 is SYDVKM. Trimming stripped 6 bases from V and 2 bases from J, with 11 bases between. The CDR3 length is 13 residues.

This clone showed up just once. V is TRBV9 and J is TRBJ2-5; perhaps TRBD2 as D (6 bases). Per the germline V gene, CDR1 is SGDLS and CDR2 is YYNGEE. V shed 0 bases and J shed 2 bases, with 14 bases lying between them. The CDR3 is made up of 16 amino acids. The CDR3 DNA reads TGTGCCAGCAGCGTAGAAGGAGGGAACAAACAAGAGACCCAGTACTTC. The encoded protein is CASSVEGGNKQETQYF.

This clone has a single count. This chain connects TRBV6-5 to TRBJ1-5; D gene uncertain. V lost 6 bases and J 6 bases, leaving 9 bases between the germline ends. The germline gives CDR1 MNHEY, CDR2 SVGAGI. CDR3 length equals 12 residues. CDR3 bases: TGTGCCAGCAGATTGCCCAGTCAGCCCCAGCATTTT. Translation: CASRLPSQPQHF.

V gene TRBV19 combines with J gene TRBJ1-5, with TRBD1 matching over 10 bases. CDR3 size: 21 residues. With V trimmed by 7 bases and J by 0 bases, 21 bases remained unmatched. Looked up from germline, CDR1 is LNHDA and CDR2 is SQIVND (reference sequence). The CDR3 DNA reads as TGTGCCAGTACCAAATTTTACCCAGGCCGGGACAGGGGTAGTAGCAATCAGCCCCAGCATTTT. Protein sequence: CASTKFYPGRDRGSSNQPQHF.

As concerns this clone: Other DNA sequences in this sample translate to the same CDR3. J is TRBJ2-2 and V is TRBV27; 9 bases are a match to TRBD2. From germline, CDR1 is MNHEY and CDR2 SMNVEV (reference sequence). The junction had 6 bases not matched to a gene; V was cut back by 1 base and J by 6 bases. This CDR3 comprises 16 residues. CDR3 nucleotides: TGTGCCAGCAGTTTATTCGGCGGGGGGGTTCCCGGGGAGCTGTTTTTT. Protein: CASSLFGGGVPGELFF.

This chain uses TRBV6-5 with TRBJ2-6; possible D gene TRBD1, 5 bases. The CDR3 sequence is 13 residues long. Germline V gene lookup returns CDR1 MNHEY and CDR2 SVGAGI. The V gene lost 8 bases and the J gene lost 4 bases, with 9 bases spanning the gap. The CDR3 DNA sequence: TGTGCCAGCTTCAGGGCCGGGGCCAACGTCCTGACTTTC. Translated, it gives CASFRAGANVLTF.

V usage is TRBV7-9 and J usage is TRBJ1-5; a possible D gene is TRBD1 (5 bases). Germline V gives CDR1 SEHNR, CDR2 FQNEAQ (reference sequence). The CDR3 runs to 12 residues. V was trimmed by 4 bases and J by 7 bases, leaving 8 bases between them. This chain's CDR3 is CASSSDSQPQHF. The CDR3 nucleotides read TGTGCCAGCAGCTCTGACAGCCAGCCCCAGCATTTT.

V is TRBV6-2 or TRBV6-3 and J is TRBJ1-1; no clear D. Germline V lookup: CDR1 MNHEY, CDR2 SVGEGT. Trimming cost V 0 bases and J 3 bases, with 17 bases left between them. This CDR3 contains 17 residues. CDR3 bases: TGTGCCAGCAGTTACTCGAGAGTTCGAGTCGGGGACACTGAAGCTTTCTTT. Encoded protein: CASSYSRVRVGDTEAFF.

The chain combines TRBV5-1 with TRBJ1-2; no reliable D call. Per germline, CDR1 SGHRS and CDR2 YFSETQ. The CDR3 has 14 amino acids. V shed 0 bases and J shed 3 bases, with 9 bases lying between them. The CDR3: CASSLAGPDYGYTF. CDR3 nucleotide sequence: TGCGCCAGCAGCTTGGCTGGACCCGACTATGGCTACACCTTC. Complete variable domain (other parts from reference TRBV5-1 and TRBJ1-2): KAGVTQTPRYLIKTRGQQVTLSCSPISGHRSVSWYQQTPGQGLQFLFEYFSETQRNKGNFPGRFSGRQFSNSRSEMNVSTLELGDSALYLCASSLAGPDYGYTFGSGTRLTVV.

The V gene is TRBV11-2, the J gene TRBJ1-5; 7 nucleotides match TRBD1. Germline V gives CDR1 SGHAT, CDR2 FQNNGV. V lost 3 bases to trimming and J lost 7 bases; unmatched junction nucleotides: 6. The CDR3 is 14 amino acids. The CDR3 loop is CASSFDRVGQPQHF. Here the CDR3 DNA reads TGTGCCAGCAGCTTTGACAGGGTTGGGCAGCCCCAGCATTTT. Full variable domain (rest looked up from reference TRBV11-2 and TRBJ1-5): EAGVAQSPRYKIIEKRQSVAFWCNPISGHATLYWYQQILGQGPKLLIQFQNNGVVDDSQLPKDRFSAERLKGVDSTLKIQPAKLEDSAVYLCASSFDRVGQPQHFGDGTRLSIL.

The chain employs TRBV3-1 (or the pseudogene TRBV3-2) and TRBJ2-3; 7 bases align to TRBD2. The CDR3 extends over 13 amino acids. The junction had 2 bases not matched to a gene; V was cut back by 4 bases and J by 4 bases. Germline CDR1 reads LGHDT; CDR2 reads YNNKEL (reference sequence). The CDR3 DNA sequence: TGTGCCAGCAGCCGGGGGGGTGCAGATACGCAGTATTTT. Amino acid sequence: CASSRGGADTQYF.

This chain uses TRBV6-5 with TRBJ1-2, with TRBD1 matching 10 bases. This CDR3 is 15 amino acids long. The V and J ends lost 10 bases and 7 bases, in that order; junction bases with no gene match: 15. Per the germline V gene, CDR1 is MNHEY and CDR2 is SVGAGI. The CDR3: CATKGQGNSASGYTF. CDR3 DNA: TGTGCCACTAAGGGACAGGGGAATTCTGCCTCTGGCTACACCTTC.

The gene calls are TRBV7-2 and TRBJ2-2; TRBD1 agrees at 12 bases. The ends lost 5 bases at V and 9 bases at J; junction bases unmatched: 4. The CDR3 contains 14 residues. The germline V gene has CDR1 SGHTA and CDR2 FQGNSA. The CDR3 bases are TGTGCCAGCAGCGGGACAGGGGGCGGGAGGGAGCTGTTTTTT. Translation gives CASSGTGGGRELFF.

This clone turned up a few times. V and J are TRBV19 and TRBJ1-1, with D perhaps TRBD1 (6 bases). The CDR3 length is 16 residues. The ends were cut back, 4 bases at V and 0 bases at J, with 15 bases in the middle. In germline, CDR1 is LNHDA, CDR2 SQIVND (reference sequence). The CDR3 loop is CASSSSQGIMNTEAFF. The CDR3 DNA sequence: TGTGCCAGTAGTAGCTCACAGGGTATCATGAACACTGAAGCTTTCTTT.

V and J are TRBV19 and TRBJ2-5, with 14 bases lining up with TRBD2. Germline V gives CDR1 LNHDA, CDR2 SQIVND (reference sequence). V was clipped by 6 bases and J by 0 bases; unmatched bases: 9. The CDR3 is 18 amino acids. The CDR3 coding sequence is TGTGCCAGTAGCCAAGGACTAGCGGGGGGCACGTACCAAGAGACCCAGTACTTC. This gives the protein CASSQGLAGGTYQETQYF.